The 26 T cell receptor beta chains listed next were all sequenced from one sample in a study of T cell clonotyping in hematopoietic cell transplantation (dated by TCRdb to the early 2020s). Library construction relied on the immunoSEQ multiplex PCR assay. The clones in this table, taken by TCRdb from immuneACCESS, are in-frame only. Not every clone is retained; where verified, under half of the shortfall comes from an unresolved V gene, and the cause of the rest is unknown. The sample contains 29,000 or so clones, roughly 80% of them found a single time. The ten largest clones represent less than 7.5% of the sample. In light of the paper, this sample's time point label describes: recipient sample about 28 days before transplant, after cytoreduction. The material was peripheral blood mononuclear cells, obtained before stem cell transplant. Source of these receptors: a woman between 25 and 40 years old with chronic myeloid leukemia. Some clones in this sample may be carry-over from other donors' samples.

The chain is built from TRBV2 and TRBJ2-2; 7 bases agree with TRBD2. CDR3 size: 16 residues. Germline V lookup: CDR1 SNHLY, CDR2 FYNNEI. V lost 5 bases to trimming and J lost 0 bases; unmatched junction nucleotides: 6. The CDR3 sequence: CASSKTSSANTGELFF. The CDR3 nucleotides are TGTGCCAGCAGTAAGACTAGCAGCGCGAACACCGGGGAGCTGTTTTTT.

The CDR3 loop reads CASSTGNQPQHF. Here the CDR3 DNA reads TGTGCCAGCTCGACGGGAAATCAGCCCCAGCATTTT. The gene calls are TRBV28 and TRBJ1-5; D is unclear. The length of the CDR3 is 12 residues. Trimming removed 8 bases from V and 4 bases from J, with 9 bases in between. Germline values: CDR1 MDHEN, CDR2 SYDVKM. The complete variable domain, with remaining parts taken from reference TRBV28 and TRBJ1-5, reads DVKVTQSSRYLVKRTGEKVFLECVQDMDHENMFWYRQDPGLGLRLIYFSYDVKMKEKGDIPEGYSVSREKKERFSLILESASTNQTSMYLCASSTGNQPQHFGDGTRLSIL.

V and J are TRBV4-1 and TRBJ2-1, with TRBD2 matching over 11 bases. V shed 1 base, J shed 0 bases, and the junction held 8 bases outside the gene matches. This CDR3 has 19 amino acids. Germline V lookup: CDR1 MGHRA, CDR2 YSYEKL. CDR3 residues: CASSQAASGGSRSYNEQFF. CDR3 DNA: TGCGCCAGCAGCCAAGCAGCTAGCGGGGGGTCCCGCTCCTACAATGAGCAGTTCTTC.

The chain combines TRBV7-2 with TRBJ2-4; 9 nucleotides match TRBD2. The length of the CDR3 is 16 residues. J was trimmed by 3 bases and V by 2 bases; bases with no gene match: 5. Germline V lookup: CDR1 SGHTA, CDR2 FQGNSA. CDR3 loop: CASSLLAGGLKNIQYF. The CDR3 region has the DNA TGTGCCAGCAGCTTATTGGCGGGGGGGCTCAAAAACATTCAGTACTTC. The entire variable domain, with the rest obtained from reference TRBV7-2 and TRBJ2-4, is as follows: GAGVSQSPSNKVTEKGKDVELRCDPISGHTALYWYRQSLGQGLEFLIYFQGNSAPDKSGLPSDRFSAERTGGSVSTLTIQRTQQEDSAVYLCASSLLAGGLKNIQYFGAGTRLSVL.

The chain recombines TRBV7-2 with TRBJ2-4; 7 nucleotides match TRBD2. Trimming took 1 base from V and 0 from J; bases not matched to a gene: 3. The CDR3 is 16 residues long. CDR1 and CDR2 (germline): SGHTA, FQGNSA. CDR3 in amino acids: CASSLVAGVAKNIQYF. CDR3 in DNA: TGTGCCAGCAGCTTAGTGGCGGGGGTAGCCAAAAACATTCAGTACTTC. Filled out from reference TRBV7-2 and TRBJ2-4, the complete variable domain reads GAGVSQSPSNKVTEKGKDVELRCDPISGHTALYWYRQSLGQGLEFLIYFQGNSAPDKSGLPSDRFSAERTGGSVSTLTIQRTQQEDSAVYLCASSLVAGVAKNIQYFGAGTRLSVL.

In this sample, this clone turned up a few times. J is TRBJ2-2 and V is TRBV11-2; D is undetermined. V lost 3 bases and J lost 5, with 13 bases in between. The CDR3 is made up of 15 amino acids. Germline lookup yields CDR1 SGHAT and CDR2 FQNNGV. The CDR3 is CASSFNVLRTGELFF. The CDR3 nucleotides are TGTGCCAGCAGCTTCAACGTTCTTAGGACCGGGGAGCTGTTTTTT.

V usage is TRBV7-3 and J usage is TRBJ2-1; D gene ambiguous. There are 13 residues in the CDR3. Trimming cost V 4 bases and J 9 bases, with 13 bases left between them. Germline V gene sequence: CDR1 SGHTA, CDR2 FQGTGA. The CDR3 sequence is CASSSHYGSEQFF. The CDR3 nucleotides read TGTGCCAGCAGCTCCCACTACGGTTCTGAGCAGTTCTTC.

This sequence joins TRBV6-6 and TRBJ1-2, with D perhaps matching TRBD1 (5 bases). There are 15 residues in the CDR3. The V end lost 6 bases, the J end lost 0 bases, and 14 bases lay between the germline ends. Germline V lookup: CDR1 MNHNY, CDR2 SVGAGI (reference sequence). As DNA, the CDR3 is TGTGCCAGCAGCTCTGGGGGGGGGACTAACTATGGCTACACCTTC. Protein: CASSSGGGTNYGYTF.

The chain carries TRBV6-6 and TRBJ1-2, with D hard to call. This CDR3 region has 13 residues. The V end lost 4 bases, the J end lost 3 bases, and 9 bases lay between the germline ends. Germline V lookup: CDR1 MNHNY, CDR2 SVGAGI (reference sequence). The CDR3 sequence: CASSSYGDYGYTF. CDR3 bases: TGTGCCAGCAGTTCGTACGGAGACTATGGCTACACCTTC.

The chain recombines TRBV6-4 with TRBJ2-7; 12 bases are shared with TRBD2. Germline-derived CDR1 and CDR2 are MRHNA and SNTAGT. With 4 bases clipped from V and 5 bases from J, the junction kept 9 bases outside the gene matches. This CDR3 is 16 amino acids long. DNA for the CDR3: TGTGCCAGCAGTGCCACGCTAGCGGGGGGGCTGAACGAGCAGTACGTC. Translating it yields CASSATLAGGLNEQYV.

The chain has TRBV9 and TRBJ2-5; no clear D gene. Trimming stripped 0 bases from V and 1 base from J, with 16 bases between. The CDR3 is 17 residues long. Germline CDR1 SGDLS, CDR2 YYNGEE. CDR3 loop: CASSVGNLLVSQETQYF. The CDR3 DNA reads TGTGCCAGCAGCGTAGGAAACCTCCTAGTATCCCAAGAGACCCAGTACTTC.

The chain couples TRBV9 to TRBJ1-5; D remains unclear. V shed 2 bases and J shed 5 bases, with 11 bases lying between them. The germline V gene encodes CDR1 SGDLS and CDR2 YYNGEE. This CDR3 spans 14 amino acids. Here the CDR3 reads CASSVRWTDQPQHF. The CDR3 region has the DNA TGTGCCAGCAGCGTTAGGTGGACGGATCAGCCCCAGCATTTT.

This chain uses TRBV4-1 with TRBJ2-3; tentative D call: TRBD2 (5 bases). The V gene lost 1 base and the J gene lost 4 bases, with 12 bases spanning the gap. In germline, CDR1 is MGHRA, CDR2 YSYEKL. This CDR3 has 15 residues. The CDR3, as DNA: TGCGCCAGCAGCCAAGTGAGGACTCAGGCAGATACGCAGTATTTT. This codes for CASSQVRTQADTQYF.

The CDR3 coding sequence is TGTGCCAGCAGCTTAGCGGGTTCAGATACGCAGTATTTT. Translation gives CASSLAGSDTQYF. The chain couples TRBV7-2 to TRBJ2-3; no firm D call. The V and J ends lost 0 bases and 4 bases respectively, with 5 bases between them. This CDR3 region has 13 residues. The germline gives CDR1 SGHTA, CDR2 FQGNSA.

The V gene is TRBV30, the J gene TRBJ2-1; a weak D match, TRBD2 (6 bases). Trimming left V 1 base short and J 9 bases short, with 16 bases between. Germline-derived CDR1 and CDR2 are GTSNPN and SVGIG (reference sequence). This CDR3 region has 14 residues. Written as DNA, the CDR3 is TGTGCCTGGAGTGCGTCGGGGGACGGCTCTGAGCAGTTCTTC. This codes for CAWSASGDGSEQFF.

This clone was picked up a small number of times. The chain recombines TRBV29-1 with TRBJ1-4; unclear D gene. CDR3 length equals 14 residues. Germline V lookup: CDR1 SQVTM, CDR2 ANQGSEA. Deletions cut 6 bases from V and 4 bases from J, with 15 bases between. CDR3 nucleotides: TGCAGCGTCCCAAGCCCCTCACGTAATGAAAAACTGTTTTTT. It yields the protein CSVPSPSRNEKLFF.

The V and J genes are TRBV30 and TRBJ2-1, with 8 bases identical to TRBD1. The CDR3 extends over 12 amino acids. V lost 4 bases to trimming and J lost 10 bases; unmatched junction nucleotides: 6. CDR1 GTSNPN and CDR2 SVGIG come from the germline V gene (reference sequence). CDR3 bases: TGTGCCTGGATCTCCAGGGGGCGGGAGCAGTTCTTC. Its protein product is CAWISRGREQFF.

The genes are TRBV10-3 and TRBJ2-1; either TRBD1 or TRBD2 may fit D (5 bases each). This CDR3 comprises 11 residues. Germline V gene data show CDR1 as ENHRY and CDR2 as SYGVKD. The V end was cut by 10 bases, the J end by 5 bases, with 9 bases between. The CDR3 region has the DNA TGTGCCACGGGGACCAACAATGAGCAGTTCTTC. It is translated as CATGTNNEQFF.

The chain employs TRBV11-2 and TRBJ1-2, with no clear D. This CDR3 has 15 residues. CDR1 is SGHAT, CDR2 FQNNGV, per germline. The germline V and J ends were trimmed by 1 base and 0 bases, with 9 bases remaining between them. The CDR3 protein is CASSLGLGPNYGYTF. The CDR3 nucleotides are TGTGCCAGCAGCTTAGGACTGGGTCCTAACTATGGCTACACCTTC.

CDR3 residues: CAWSVPGEQFF. Written as DNA, the CDR3 is TGTGCCTGGAGTGTACCTGGGGAGCAGTTCTTC. The chain has TRBV30 and TRBJ2-1; no clear D. The CDR3 length is 11 residues. V lost 0 bases and J 10 bases, leaving 7 bases between the germline ends. Germline V lookup: CDR1 GTSNPN, CDR2 SVGIG (reference sequence).

This chain connects TRBV4-1 to TRBJ1-3; D gene unclear. CDR3 length: 16 residues. V was trimmed by 2 bases and J by 8 bases, leaving 19 bases between them. CDR1 MGHRA and CDR2 YSYEKL come from the germline V gene. CDR3 DNA sequence: TGCGCCAGCAGCCAACAAGGCGATAGGGTACTGGACACCATATATTTT. Translation gives CASSQQGDRVLDTIYF.

This clone occurred a few times. The rearrangement uses TRBV11-2 and TRBJ1-5; D call uncertain. CDR3 length: 13 residues. Germline V lookup: CDR1 SGHAT, CDR2 FQNNGV. V lost 0 bases to trimming and J lost 5 bases, with 5 bases between them. CDR3 sequence (DNA): TGTGCCAGCAGCTTAGAGAGGGATCAGCCCCAGCATTTT. Its protein product is CASSLERDQPQHF. Full variable domain (outside the CDR3, taken from reference TRBV11-2 and TRBJ1-5): EAGVAQSPRYKIIEKRQSVAFWCNPISGHATLYWYQQILGQGPKLLIQFQNNGVVDDSQLPKDRFSAERLKGVDSTLKIQPAKLEDSAVYLCASSLERDQPQHFGDGTRLSIL.

The CDR3 nucleotides read TGTGCCAGCAGCTTACCGGGACTAGCGGGGGGGAACACCGGGGAGCTGTTTTTT. This sequence encodes CASSLPGLAGGNTGELFF. V usage is TRBV5-6 and J usage is TRBJ2-2; 15 bases are shared with TRBD2. Germline V gene sequence: CDR1 SGHDT, CDR2 YYEEEE. The V and J ends lost 2 bases and 1 base, in that order; junction bases with no gene match: 3. This CDR3 has 18 residues. Drawing the rest from reference TRBV5-6 and TRBJ2-2, the complete variable domain is DAGVTQSPTHLIKTRGQQVTLRCSPKSGHDTVSWYQQALGQGPQFIFQYYEEEERQRGNFPDRFSGHQFPNYSSELNVNALLLGDSALYLCASSLPGLAGGNTGELFFGEGSRLTVL.

The J gene is TRBJ1-2, the V gene TRBV5-1; D unresolved. Trimming took 4 bases from V and 0 from J, leaving 7 bases between them. The CDR3 is 13 amino acids. Germline CDR1 and CDR2: SGHRS and YFSETQ. The CDR3: CASSQTSNYGYTF. DNA for the CDR3: TGCGCCAGCAGCCAAACCTCTAACTATGGCTACACCTTC.

The V gene is TRBV6-5, the J gene TRBJ1-2; tentatively, D is TRBD1 (6 bases). This CDR3 is 12 amino acids long. With 6 bases removed from V and 6 bases from J, the gap between germline ends came to 11 bases. CDR1 is MNHEY, CDR2 SVGAGI, per germline. The CDR3 sequence: CASSRRQDGYTF. Written as DNA, the CDR3 is TGTGCCAGCAGCCGCCGACAGGATGGCTACACCTTC.

J is TRBJ1-6 and V is TRBV2, with TRBD1 matching 8 bases. The CDR3 runs to 14 residues. V was clipped by 4 bases and J by 10 bases; unmatched bases: 6. CDR1 and CDR2 from the germline V gene are SNHLY and FYNNEI. CDR3 residues: CASSVGRGRSPLHF. The DNA of the CDR3 is TGTGCCAGCAGTGTGGGCAGGGGGCGGTCACCCCTCCACTTT.